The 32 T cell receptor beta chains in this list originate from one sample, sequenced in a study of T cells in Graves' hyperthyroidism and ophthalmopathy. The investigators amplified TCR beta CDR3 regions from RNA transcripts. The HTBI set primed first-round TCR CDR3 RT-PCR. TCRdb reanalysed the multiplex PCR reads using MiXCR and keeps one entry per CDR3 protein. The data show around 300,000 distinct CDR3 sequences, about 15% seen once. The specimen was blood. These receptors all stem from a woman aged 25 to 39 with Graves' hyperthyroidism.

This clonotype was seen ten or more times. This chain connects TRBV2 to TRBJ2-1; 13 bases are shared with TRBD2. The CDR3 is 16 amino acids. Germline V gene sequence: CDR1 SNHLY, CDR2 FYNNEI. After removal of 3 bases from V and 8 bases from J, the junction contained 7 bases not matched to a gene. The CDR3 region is CASSEWGTSGIDEQFF. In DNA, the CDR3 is TGTGCCAGCAGTGAGTGGGGGACTAGCGGGATCGATGAGCAGTTCTTC.

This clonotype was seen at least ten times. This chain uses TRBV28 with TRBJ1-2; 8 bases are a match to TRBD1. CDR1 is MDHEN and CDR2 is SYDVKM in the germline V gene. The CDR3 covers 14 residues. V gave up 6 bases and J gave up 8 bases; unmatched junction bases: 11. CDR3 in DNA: TGTGCCAGCAGCTCTACAGGGGGACGGGGAGGCTACACCTTC. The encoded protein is CASSSTGGRGGYTF.

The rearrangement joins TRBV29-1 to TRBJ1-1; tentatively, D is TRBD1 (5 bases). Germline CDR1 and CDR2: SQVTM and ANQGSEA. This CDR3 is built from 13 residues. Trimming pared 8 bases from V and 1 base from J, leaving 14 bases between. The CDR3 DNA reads TGCAGCCCAAAGGGCGGGGGGAACACTGAAGCTTTCTTT. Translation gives CSPKGGGNTEAFF.

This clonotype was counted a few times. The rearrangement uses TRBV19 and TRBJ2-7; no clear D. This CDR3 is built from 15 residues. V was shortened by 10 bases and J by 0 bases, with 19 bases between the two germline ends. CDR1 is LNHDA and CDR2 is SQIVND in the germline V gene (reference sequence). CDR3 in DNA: TGTGCCACCGCCGTCATAGCCCCTGGCTCCTACGAGCAGTACTTC. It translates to CATAVIAPGSYEQYF.

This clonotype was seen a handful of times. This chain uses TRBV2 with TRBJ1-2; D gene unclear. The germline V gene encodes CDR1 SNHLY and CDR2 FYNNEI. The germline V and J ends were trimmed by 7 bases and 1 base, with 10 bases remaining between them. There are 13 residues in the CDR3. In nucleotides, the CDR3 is TGTGCCAGCATTTTGTTCCGTAACTATGGCTACACCTTC. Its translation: CASILFRNYGYTF. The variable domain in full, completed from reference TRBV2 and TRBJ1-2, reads EPEVTQTPSHQVTQMGQEVILRCVPISNHLYFYWYRQILGQKVEFLVSFYNNEISEKSEIFDDQFSVERPDGSNFTLKIRSTKLEDSAMYFCASILFRNYGYTFGSGTRLTVV.

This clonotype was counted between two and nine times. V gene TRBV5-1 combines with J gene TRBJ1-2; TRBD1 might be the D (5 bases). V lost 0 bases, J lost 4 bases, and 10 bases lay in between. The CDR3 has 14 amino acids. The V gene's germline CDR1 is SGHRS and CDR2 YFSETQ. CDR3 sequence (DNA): TGCGCCAGCAGCTTGGTGGCGGGGACCTATGGCTACACCTTC. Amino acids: CASSLVAGTYGYTF.

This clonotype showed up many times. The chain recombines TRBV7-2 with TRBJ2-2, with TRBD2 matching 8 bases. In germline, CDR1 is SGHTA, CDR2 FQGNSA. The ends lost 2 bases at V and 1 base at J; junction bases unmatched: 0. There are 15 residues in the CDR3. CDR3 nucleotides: TGTGCCAGCAGCTTAAGCGGGAGGAACACCGGGGAGCTGTTTTTT. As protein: CASSLSGRNTGELFF.

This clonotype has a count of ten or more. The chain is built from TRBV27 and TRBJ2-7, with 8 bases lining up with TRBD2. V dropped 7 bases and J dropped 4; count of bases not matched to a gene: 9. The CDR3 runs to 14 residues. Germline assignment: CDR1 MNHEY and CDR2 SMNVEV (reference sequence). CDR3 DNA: TGTGCCAGCAACACGGGACTAGGGGGTTACGAGCAGTACTTC. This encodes CASNTGLGGYEQYF.

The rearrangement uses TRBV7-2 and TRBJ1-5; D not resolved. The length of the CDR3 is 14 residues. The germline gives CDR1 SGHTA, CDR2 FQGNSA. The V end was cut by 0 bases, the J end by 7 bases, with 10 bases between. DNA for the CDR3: TGTGCCAGCAGCTTAGCAGGGTCTCGGCAGCCCCAGCATTTT. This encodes CASSLAGSRQPQHF.

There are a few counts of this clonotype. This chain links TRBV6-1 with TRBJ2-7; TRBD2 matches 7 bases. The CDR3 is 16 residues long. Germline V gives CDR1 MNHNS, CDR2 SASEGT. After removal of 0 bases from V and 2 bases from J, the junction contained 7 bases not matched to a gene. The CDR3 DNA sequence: TGTGCCAGCAGTGAAGCCGCGACTAGCTCGCCCTACGAGCAGTACTTC. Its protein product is CASSEAATSSPYEQYF.

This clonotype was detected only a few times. As DNA, the CDR3 is TGCGCCAGCCAAAATTTAGGGGAGGTCTCTGGGGCCAACGTCCTGACTTTC. Translated, it gives CASQNLGEVSGANVLTF. The chain carries TRBV10-2 and TRBJ2-6; weak D call: TRBD2 (6 bases). V shed 8 bases and J shed 0 bases, with 17 bases lying between them. CDR3 length equals 17 residues. Germline CDR1 reads WSHSY; CDR2 reads SAAADI.

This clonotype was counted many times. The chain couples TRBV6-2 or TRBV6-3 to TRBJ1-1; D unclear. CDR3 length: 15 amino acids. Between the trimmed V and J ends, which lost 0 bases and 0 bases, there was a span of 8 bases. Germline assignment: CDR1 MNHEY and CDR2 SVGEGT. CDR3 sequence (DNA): TGTGCCAGCAGTTACTCGGAGCCATTGAACACTGAAGCTTTCTTT. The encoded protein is CASSYSEPLNTEAFF.

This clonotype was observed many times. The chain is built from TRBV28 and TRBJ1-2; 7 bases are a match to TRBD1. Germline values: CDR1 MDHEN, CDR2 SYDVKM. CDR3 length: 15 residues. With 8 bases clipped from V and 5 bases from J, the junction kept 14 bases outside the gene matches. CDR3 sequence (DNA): TGTGCCAGCGGGCCCACTATAGGGGGCGAGTATGGCTACACCTTC. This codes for CASGPTIGGEYGYTF.

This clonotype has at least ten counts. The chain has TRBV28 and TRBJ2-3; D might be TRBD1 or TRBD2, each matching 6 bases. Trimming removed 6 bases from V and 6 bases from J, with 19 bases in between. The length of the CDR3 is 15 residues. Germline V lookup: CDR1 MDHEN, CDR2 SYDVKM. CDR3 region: CASRLAGLRGDTQYF. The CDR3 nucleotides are TGTGCCAGCAGACTTGCGGGGCTGAGGGGGGATACGCAGTATTTT.

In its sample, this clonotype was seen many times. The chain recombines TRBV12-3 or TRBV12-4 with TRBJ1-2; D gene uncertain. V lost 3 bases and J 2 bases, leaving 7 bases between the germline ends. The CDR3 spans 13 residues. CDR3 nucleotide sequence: TGTGCCAGCAGTTTCGCCAGCAACTATGGCTACACCTTC. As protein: CASSFASNYGYTF.

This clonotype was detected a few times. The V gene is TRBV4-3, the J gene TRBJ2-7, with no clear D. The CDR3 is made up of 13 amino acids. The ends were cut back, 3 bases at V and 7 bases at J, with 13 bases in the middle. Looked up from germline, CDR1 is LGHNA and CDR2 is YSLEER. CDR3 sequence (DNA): TGCGCCAGCAGCCACTGTTTACCTTGGGAGCAGTACTTC. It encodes CASSHCLPWEQYF.

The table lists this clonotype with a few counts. Here the CDR3 DNA reads TGCGCCAGCAGCCAAGATCCCGTTCACGAGCAGTACTTC. Protein product: CASSQDPVHEQYF. V is TRBV4-1 and J is TRBJ2-7; D is ambiguous. V was trimmed by 0 bases and J by 5 bases, leaving 8 bases between them. CDR3 length: 13 amino acids. Germline V gives CDR1 MGHRA, CDR2 YSYEKL.

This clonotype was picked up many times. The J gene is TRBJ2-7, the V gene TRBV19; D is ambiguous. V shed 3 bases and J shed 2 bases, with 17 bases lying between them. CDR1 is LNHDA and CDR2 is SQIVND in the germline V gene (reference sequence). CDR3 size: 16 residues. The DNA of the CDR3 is TGTGCCAGTAGTATGGGATCGATGGGTAATACCTACGAGCAGTACTTC. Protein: CASSMGSMGNTYEQYF. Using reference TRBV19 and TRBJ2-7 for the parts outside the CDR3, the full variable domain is DGGITQSPKYLFRKEGQNVTLSCEQNLNHDAMYWYRQDPGQGLRLIYYSQIVNDFQKGDIAEGYSVSREKKESFPLTVTSAQKNPTAFYLCASSMGSMGNTYEQYFGPGTRLTVT.

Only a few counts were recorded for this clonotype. The CDR3 bases are TGCAGTGCCGAAAGGAGACTAACTGCAGATACGCAGTATTTT. This gives the protein CSAERRLTADTQYF. This chain connects TRBV20-1 to TRBJ2-3; tentative D call: TRBD2 (5 bases). The length of the CDR3 is 14 residues. Trimming shortened V by 6 bases and J by 4 bases, and 17 bases separated the two germline ends. The V gene's germline CDR1 is DFQATT and CDR2 SNEGSKA (reference sequence).

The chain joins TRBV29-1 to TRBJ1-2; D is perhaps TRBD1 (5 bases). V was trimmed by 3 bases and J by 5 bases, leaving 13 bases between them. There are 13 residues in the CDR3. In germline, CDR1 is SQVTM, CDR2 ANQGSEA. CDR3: CSVDGGTVYGYTF. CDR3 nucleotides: TGCAGCGTTGACGGGGGGACGGTATATGGCTACACCTTC.

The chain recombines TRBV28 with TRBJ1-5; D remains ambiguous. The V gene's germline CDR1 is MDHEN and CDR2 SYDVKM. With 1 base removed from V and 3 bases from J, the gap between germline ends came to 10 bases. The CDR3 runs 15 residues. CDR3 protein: CASSLYGWDNQPQHF. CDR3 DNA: TGTGCCAGCAGTTTATACGGGTGGGACAATCAGCCCCAGCATTTT. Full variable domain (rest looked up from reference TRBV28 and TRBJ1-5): DVKVTQSSRYLVKRTGEKVFLECVQDMDHENMFWYRQDPGLGLRLIYFSYDVKMKEKGDIPEGYSVSREKKERFSLILESASTNQTSMYLCASSLYGWDNQPQHFGDGTRLSIL.

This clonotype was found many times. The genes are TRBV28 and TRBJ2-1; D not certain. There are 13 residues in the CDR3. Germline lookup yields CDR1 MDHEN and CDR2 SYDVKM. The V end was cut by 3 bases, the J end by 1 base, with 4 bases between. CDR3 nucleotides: TGTGCCAGCAGTTTTGAGTCCTACAATGAGCAGTTCTTC. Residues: CASSFESYNEQFF. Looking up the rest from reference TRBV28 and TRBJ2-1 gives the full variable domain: DVKVTQSSRYLVKRTGEKVFLECVQDMDHENMFWYRQDPGLGLRLIYFSYDVKMKEKGDIPEGYSVSREKKERFSLILESASTNQTSMYLCASSFESYNEQFFGPGTRLTVL.

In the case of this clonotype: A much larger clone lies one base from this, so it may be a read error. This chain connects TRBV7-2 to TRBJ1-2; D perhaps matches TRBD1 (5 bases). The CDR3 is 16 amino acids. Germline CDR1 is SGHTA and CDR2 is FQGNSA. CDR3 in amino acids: CASSLGSAGLNYGYIF. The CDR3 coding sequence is TGTGCCAGCAGCTTAGGGTCAGCAGGGTTAAACTATGGCTACATCTTC.

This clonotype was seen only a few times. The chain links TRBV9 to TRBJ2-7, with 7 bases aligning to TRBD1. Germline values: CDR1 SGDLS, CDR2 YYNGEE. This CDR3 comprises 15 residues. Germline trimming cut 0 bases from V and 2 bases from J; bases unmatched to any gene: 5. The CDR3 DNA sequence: TGTGCCAGCAGCGTAGATCCGACAGGGCCCTACGAGCAGTACTTC. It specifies CASSVDPTGPYEQYF.

The CDR3 coding sequence is TGTGCCAGCAGTCCGGGACAGGGACGACCCGGGGAGCTGTTTTTT. Its translation: CASSPGQGRPGELFF. The gene calls are TRBV28 and TRBJ2-2; 9 positions match TRBD1. The CDR3 consists of 15 residues. Per germline, CDR1 MDHEN and CDR2 SYDVKM. The V and J ends lost 5 bases and 6 bases, in that order; junction bases with no gene match: 7.

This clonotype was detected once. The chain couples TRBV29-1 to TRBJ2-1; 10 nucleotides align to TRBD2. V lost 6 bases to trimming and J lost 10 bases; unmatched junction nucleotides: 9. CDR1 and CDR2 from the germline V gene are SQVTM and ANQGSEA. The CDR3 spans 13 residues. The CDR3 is CSVVALAGVEQFF. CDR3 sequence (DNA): TGCAGCGTCGTCGCGCTAGCGGGAGTGGAGCAGTTCTTC.

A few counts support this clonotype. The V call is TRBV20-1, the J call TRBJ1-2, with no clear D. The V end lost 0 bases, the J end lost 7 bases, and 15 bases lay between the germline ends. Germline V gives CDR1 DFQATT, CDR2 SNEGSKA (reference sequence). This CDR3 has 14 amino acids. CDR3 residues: CSAREPVGRSGYTF. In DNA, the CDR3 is TGCAGTGCTAGAGAACCCGTAGGGCGGTCTGGCTACACCTTC.

CDR3 loop: CASSQVSGRDIDTQYF. CDR3 sequence (DNA): TGTGCCAGCAGCCAAGTTTCCGGGAGGGATATAGATACGCAGTATTTT. The V gene is TRBV5-6, the J gene TRBJ2-3; the match to TRBD2 covers 8 bases. J was trimmed by 5 bases and V by 4 bases; bases with no gene match: 12. Germline V gene data show CDR1 as SGHDT and CDR2 as YYEEEE. This CDR3 is built from 16 residues.

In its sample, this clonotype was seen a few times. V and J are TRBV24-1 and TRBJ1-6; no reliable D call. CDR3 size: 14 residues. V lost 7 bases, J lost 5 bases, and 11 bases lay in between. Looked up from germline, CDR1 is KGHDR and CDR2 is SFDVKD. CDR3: CATSWPGHNSPLHF. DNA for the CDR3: TGTGCCACCAGCTGGCCCGGCCATAATTCACCCCTCCACTTT.

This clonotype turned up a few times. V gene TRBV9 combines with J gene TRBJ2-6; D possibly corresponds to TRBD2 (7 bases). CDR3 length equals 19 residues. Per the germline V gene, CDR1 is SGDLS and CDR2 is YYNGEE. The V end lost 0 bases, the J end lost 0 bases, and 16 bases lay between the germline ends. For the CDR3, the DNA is TGTGCCAGCAGCGTAGCGCCGGGGGGCCCCCGCTCTGGGGCCAACGTCCTGACTTTC. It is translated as CASSVAPGGPRSGANVLTF.

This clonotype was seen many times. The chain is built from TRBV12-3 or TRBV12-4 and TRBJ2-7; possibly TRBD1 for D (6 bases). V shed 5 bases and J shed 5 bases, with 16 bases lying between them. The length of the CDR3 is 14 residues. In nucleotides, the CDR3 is TGTGCCAGCAGTACAAATCGACAGGCCAACGAGCAGTACTTC. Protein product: CASSTNRQANEQYF.

CDR3: CASIRGGTGGYEQYF. CDR3 DNA: TGTGCCAGCATTAGGGGCGGGACAGGGGGCTACGAGCAGTACTTC. The chain recombines TRBV11-2 with TRBJ2-7, with 11 bases that match TRBD1. Per the germline V gene, CDR1 is SGHAT and CDR2 is FQNNGV. This CDR3 has 15 amino acids. After removal of 7 bases from V and 3 bases from J, the junction contained 8 bases not matched to a gene.